This TCR beta chain emerged from a study of CD8 T cells in ankylosing spondylitis. Findings of the study overall: Certain motif variants had earlier appeared in reactive arthritis synovial fluid and blood.

This clonotype was counted ten times or more. As yet, its antigen is unknown. MiXCR, run by TCRdb on the 5' RACE reads, gives a single entry per CDR3 protein. The repertoire holds 130,000 or so distinct CDR3 sequences, with 6% to 8.5% as singletons. Germline V gene lookup returns CDR1 KGHSH and CDR2 LQKENI. The germline V and J ends were trimmed by 6 bases and 1 base, with 12 bases remaining between them. The CDR3 spans 14 residues. Sequencing was carried out using blood, either unsorted or a sorted T cell fraction (not recorded which). This chain connects TRBV18 to TRBJ2-5; no reliable D call. The receptor's source is a male donor with ankylosing spondylitis or in good health (not recorded which). The CDR3 region is CASSQDTFQETQYF. DNA for the CDR3: TGTGCCAGCTCCCAAGACACTTTCCAAGAGACCCAGTACTTC.